The clone carrying this T cell receptor beta chain was observed at least ten times. Its antigen is unknown. Germline assignment: CDR1 SEHNR and CDR2 FQNEAQ (reference sequence). Trimming shortened V by 5 bases and J by 4 bases, and 14 bases separated the two germline ends. The CDR3 contains 14 residues. This record comes from a study of early T cells in non-severe SARS-CoV-2 infection. General study findings and limits: VDJdb matching skewed toward anti-spike CD8 responses, missing private and CD4 specificities.

Unique molecular identifiers were attached to individual cDNA molecules. One entry per CDR3 protein results from TCRdb running MiXCR on the 5' RACE reads. Here the sample spans tens of thousands of distinct CDR3 sequences, 4% to 5.5% being singletons. Material for sequencing was whole blood. The TCR sequence derives from an adult who was a healthcare worker with PCR-confirmed SARS-CoV-2 infection or an uninfected control (not recorded which). V and J are TRBV7-9 and TRBJ1-1; no clear D. CDR3 residues: CASSTNQVSTEAFF. CDR3 bases: TGTGCCAGCAGCACCAACCAGGTCAGCACTGAAGCTTTCTTT.